Included here is one TCR beta chain sequence, with context. The data stem from a study of blood T cell repertoires in COVID-19. Study overall: T cells, B-cell-depleted T cells, or PBMCs provided the cDNA or gDNA that served as material.

CDR1 ENHRY and CDR2 SYGVKD come from the germline V gene. The CDR3 is 14 amino acids. Trimming removed 8 bases at V and 2 bases at J, with 13 bases between. Everyone who took part was 18 to 89 years old, and they came from about 25 US areas. Authors' analysis steps: Amplification of reference gene primers was used by the study to estimate nucleated cell counts. TCRdb's copy holds only in-frame clones and misses some; the assay was immunoSEQ multiplex PCR. V, J and clone size derive from that table, while D and trimming were established from the DNA sequence. The sample consists of a few hundred thousand clones, 70% to 90% of them appearing once.

The rearrangement links TRBV10-3 to TRBJ1-5; D is unresolved. Specimen: PBMCs or T cells enriched from blood (not recorded which). This receptor was identified in a woman aged 45 to 65 who had recovered from COVID-19. The CDR3: CAIGSPWGNQPQHF. The CDR3 DNA reads as TGTGCCATCGGGAGCCCTTGGGGCAATCAGCCCCAGCATTTT.